This TCR beta chain was identified during a study of blood T cells in healthy people across ages. At the level of the study: T cells yielded about one barcoded beta molecule per two cells through template switching. General study results and limits: Long-lived donors exceeded aged donors in naive CD4+ cells and diversity.

Between the trimmed V and J ends, which lost 6 bases and 7 bases, there was a span of 19 bases. CDR1 and CDR2 (germline): SGHTA, FQGNSA. CDR3 length: 15 amino acids. Remarks on this clonotype: Its target is unknown.

The use of a sample-barcoded 5' primer and a J-beta primer mix characterized a second PCR of about 6 to 12 cycles. TCRdb reprocessed the 5' RACE reads via MiXCR and lists one record per CDR3 protein. This table has 780,000 or so distinct CDR3 sequences, 56% appearing once. The clonotype originates from a man aged 35-49 years in good health. The specimen was blood. This sequence joins TRBV7-2 and TRBJ2-1; D tentatively fits TRBD1 or TRBD2 (7 bases each). The CDR3 DNA follows: TGTGCCAGCAGACCAGCCAGGGGGGGGTCTAATGAGCAGTTCTTC. Its translation: CASRPARGGSNEQFF.